Sequencing of this T cell receptor (beta chain) was carried out in a study of cytomegalovirus exposure and HLA in healthy donors. V was pared by 1 base and J by 2 bases, with 18 bases of the junction left unmatched. The CDR3 is made up of 22 amino acids. Of note for this clone: Antigen unknown.

The PCR employed 60 Vbeta primers together with 13 Jbeta primers. Data came from immunoSEQ multiplex PCR; TCRdb stores just in-frame clones and leaves some out. The sample carries over 100,000 clones, roughly 70% recorded once. General study findings and limits: A likely sequencing artifact accounted for one observed cluster of highly shared sequence variants.

Whereas donors were nominally healthy upon sampling, unrecorded immune exposures were probable. This clonotype was sampled from a man aged 35 to 55 in good health and CMV-seronegative. The J gene is TRBJ1-5, the V gene TRBV23-1; 12 nucleotides align to TRBD1. TRBV23-1 is given ORF status, its function remaining uncertain. Material: PBMCs. The CDR3 loop is CASSQLVRGGTGGEDGNQPQHF. DNA of the CDR3: TGCGCCAGCAGTCAATTAGTCCGGGGGGGGACAGGGGGCGAAGACGGCAATCAGCCCCAGCATTTT.